In its sample, the clone carrying this T cell receptor (beta chain) was seen once. Its matching antigen is unknown. This entry belongs to a study of PD-1 blockade in classical Hodgkin lymphoma. Findings of the study overall: In newly diagnosed patients, baseline TCR diversity was reportedly below that of healthy donors.

Generated by immunoSEQ multiplex PCR, the TCRdb table keeps only in-frame clones and is missing some. The table lists tens of thousands of clones, just over 90% of them singletons. Germline V gives CDR1 MNHEY, CDR2 SVGAGI. This CDR3 comprises 14 residues. The V end was cut by 5 bases, the J end by 11 bases, with 18 bases between. Described time point: newly diagnosed, previously untreated cHL patient sample. Comparison used PBMCs from newly diagnosed, untreated classical Hodgkin lymphoma. This TCR was sampled from a human donor with classical Hodgkin lymphoma. Specimen: peripheral blood mononuclear cells (PBMCs). The chain links TRBV6-5 to TRBJ2-2; D may be TRBD2 (5 bases). DNA for the CDR3: TGTGCCAGCAGTCCTGGAGGTCGGAGAAACGAGCTGTTTTTT. This gives the protein CASSPGGRRNELFF.